This T cell receptor (beta chain) came from a study of cytomegalovirus exposure and HLA in healthy donors. Study results and caveats: Both high specificity and high sensitivity reportedly marked the classifier's diagnosis of cytomegalovirus status.

Primers: 60 Vbeta forward and 13 Jbeta reverse. The protocol was immunoSEQ multiplex PCR, while the TCRdb copy is restricted to in-frame clones and leaves out a portion. The table lists 100,000 to 150,000 clones, roughly 8.3% of them singletons. Details on this clone: Its antigen is unidentified.

This CDR3 is built from 14 residues. Germline V gene lookup returns CDR1 SQVTM and CDR2 ANQGSEA. V was shortened by 5 bases and J by 0 bases, with 14 bases between the two germline ends. The chain joins TRBV29-1 to TRBJ2-7; D is ambiguous. The specimen was PBMCs. The receptor was derived from a man aged 40-50 years in good health and CMV-seronegative. The CDR3: CSVRHAKVSYEQYF. The CDR3 coding sequence is TGCAGCGTTCGACACGCCAAGGTCTCCTACGAGCAGTACTTC.